Listed here are 22 T cell receptor beta chains from one sample, sequenced in a study of cytomegalovirus exposure and HLA in healthy donors. Primers: 60 Vbeta forward and 13 Jbeta reverse. Sequenced by immunoSEQ multiplex PCR; TCRdb stores in-frame clones only, minus some. The data contain around 170,000 clones, 82% of them singletons. Sequencing was carried out using PBMCs. These receptors were obtained from a woman aged 18-29 years in good health and CMV-seronegative.

The rearrangement links TRBV6-5 to TRBJ2-5; D uncertain. The CDR3 is made up of 16 amino acids. CDR1 and CDR2 from the germline V gene are MNHEY and SVGAGI. Trimming removed 0 bases at V and 2 bases at J, with 13 bases between. In DNA form, the CDR3 reads TGTGCCAGCAGTTACTCGCTAGGCAGTCAACAAGAGACCCAGTACTTC. Its translation: CASSYSLGSQQETQYF.

CDR3 nucleotide sequence: TGTGCCAGCAGCTTGTATCGGCTAGCGGTACATACGCAGTATTTT. Encoded protein: CASSLYRLAVHTQYF. The V and J genes are TRBV13 and TRBJ2-3; 7 bases match TRBD2. V was clipped by 3 bases and J by 7 bases; unmatched bases: 10. The CDR3 extends over 15 amino acids. Germline-derived CDR1 and CDR2 are PRHDT and FYEKMQ (reference sequence).

This chain joins TRBV7-3 and TRBJ2-3, with 8 bases matching TRBD2. Germline V gene data show CDR1 as SGHTA and CDR2 as FQGTGA. Trimming took 0 bases from V and 4 from J; bases not matched to a gene: 3. This CDR3 spans 15 amino acids. This CDR3 reads CASSLTGLVSDTQYF. DNA for the CDR3: TGTGCCAGCAGCTTAACGGGACTAGTATCAGATACGCAGTATTTT. Drawing the rest from reference TRBV7-3 and TRBJ2-3, the complete variable domain is GAGVSQTPSNKVTEKGKYVELRCDPISGHTALYWYRQSLGQGPEFLIYFQGTGAADDSGLPNDRFFAVRPEGSVSTLKIQRTERGDSAVYLCASSLTGLVSDTQYFGPGTRLTVL.

This clone was detected once. V and J are TRBV10-2 and TRBJ1-1; no definite D call. Germline CDR1 reads WSHSY; CDR2 reads SAAADI. The germline V and J ends were trimmed by 2 bases and 0 bases, with 10 bases remaining between them. This CDR3 region has 15 residues. The CDR3 nucleotides are TGCGCCAGCAGTGAGACGGGCGGGGTGAACACTGAAGCTTTCTTT. Translation: CASSETGGVNTEAFF.

This clone occurred once. The rearrangement uses TRBV5-6 and TRBJ2-1, with D perhaps matching TRBD2 (6 bases). V was cut by 7 bases and J by 0 bases, with 17 bases left in between. The germline gives CDR1 SGHDT, CDR2 YYEEEE. The length of the CDR3 is 16 residues. The chain's CDR3 is CASSLLRDSSYNEQFF. The CDR3 nucleotides are TGTGCCAGCTCCTTACTTCGGGACTCCTCCTACAATGAGCAGTTCTTC. Together with reference TRBV5-6 and TRBJ2-1, the CDR3 gives the full variable domain: DAGVTQSPTHLIKTRGQQVTLRCSPKSGHDTVSWYQQALGQGPQFIFQYYEEEERQRGNFPDRFSGHQFPNYSSELNVNALLLGDSALYLCASSLLRDSSYNEQFFGPGTRLTVL.

The chain carries TRBV21-1 and TRBJ2-5; the table's TRBD2 call for D was not verified on the DNA. TRBV21-1 constitutes a pseudogene. The CDR3 contains 14 residues. The CDR3 DNA follows: TGTGCCAGCAGCCCAAGGGAGGTCCCGGAGACCCAGTACTTC. Translation gives CASSPREVPETQYF.

This chain connects TRBV4-1 to TRBJ2-7; possibly TRBD2 for D (6 bases). Germline loops: CDR1 MGHRA, CDR2 YSYEKL. The CDR3 has 14 amino acids. Trimming stripped 0 bases from V and 3 bases from J, with 9 bases between. CDR3 amino acids: CASSQDPGGYEQYF. The DNA for the CDR3 is TGCGCCAGCAGCCAAGATCCCGGGGGCTACGAGCAGTACTTC.

This chain uses TRBV5-4 with TRBJ2-3; TRBD2 matches at 9 bases. CDR3 length: 16 amino acids. V gave up 4 bases and J gave up 0 bases; unmatched junction bases: 6. Germline V gives CDR1 SGHNT, CDR2 YYREEE (reference sequence). Written as DNA, the CDR3 is TGTGCCAGCAGCGACATAACTAGCGGGAGCACAGATACGCAGTATTTT. Translating gives CASSDITSGSTDTQYF.

The chain links TRBV5-1 to TRBJ2-3; 9 bases agree with TRBD2. In germline, CDR1 is SGHRS, CDR2 YFSETQ. V gave up 0 bases and J gave up 1 base; unmatched junction bases: 3. This CDR3 spans 16 amino acids. The CDR3 spells CASSLAGLAGTDTQYF. CDR3 DNA: TGCGCCAGCAGCTTGGCGGGACTAGCCGGCACAGATACGCAGTATTTT.

The chain couples TRBV19 to TRBJ1-5; 9 bases are shared with TRBD1. The V gene's germline CDR1 is LNHDA and CDR2 SQIVND (reference sequence). CDR3 length equals 14 residues. Losses at the gene ends were 6 bases for V and 7 bases for J; bases not matched to a gene: 7. The CDR3 DNA reads TGTGCCAGTAGCAGGGACAGGGTGGGCCAGCCCCAGCATTTT. Its protein product is CASSRDRVGQPQHF.

The chain couples TRBV6-1 to TRBJ2-1, with D perhaps matching TRBD1 (7 bases). The V end lost 6 bases, the J end lost 4 bases, and 13 bases lay between the germline ends. Germline V lookup: CDR1 MNHNS, CDR2 SASEGT. This CDR3 comprises 14 residues. The CDR3: CASRGGGGYNEQFF. The CDR3 nucleotides read TGTGCCAGCAGAGGAGGGGGCGGGTACAATGAGCAGTTCTTC.

The CDR3 sequence is CASSEAPTRGIQETQYF. As DNA, the CDR3 is TGTGCCAGCAGTGAAGCCCCGACCCGAGGAATCCAAGAGACCCAGTACTTC. V usage is TRBV6-1 and J usage is TRBJ2-5; D call uncertain. The ends were cut back, 0 bases at V and 1 base at J, with 15 bases in the middle. Germline V CDR1 and CDR2: MNHNS, SASEGT. The CDR3 covers 17 residues.

The rearrangement links TRBV7-2 to TRBJ2-5; 7 nucleotides line up with TRBD1. Germline CDR1 reads SGHTA; CDR2 reads FQGNSA. The CDR3 runs to 13 residues. Trimming removed 5 bases from V and 2 bases from J; junction bases left unmatched: 2. CDR3 nucleotide sequence: TGTGCCAGCAGCCCGGGACAGCAAGAGACCCAGTACTTC. Its protein is CASSPGQQETQYF.

The rearrangement uses TRBV16 and TRBJ1-1, with D unresolved. The CDR3 spans 12 residues. Trimming removed 5 bases from V and 9 bases from J, with 13 bases in between. Germline loops: CDR1 KGHSY, CDR2 FQNENV. CDR3 sequence (DNA): TGTGCCAGCAGCTCCTTGGAGGGAAAAGCTTTCTTT. Translation gives CASSSLEGKAFF.

The chain carries TRBV5-1 and TRBJ1-1; D is undetermined. V lost 6 bases and J lost 0, with 12 bases in between. This CDR3 has 14 amino acids. Germline V gene data show CDR1 as SGHRS and CDR2 as YFSETQ. CDR3: CASTPWPLNTEAFF. CDR3 coding DNA: TGCGCCAGCACTCCTTGGCCGTTGAACACTGAAGCTTTCTTT.

This clone came up once. The chain has TRBV6-4 and TRBJ2-7, with 8 nucleotides matching TRBD1. Germline V gives CDR1 MRHNA, CDR2 SNTAGT. This CDR3 is 14 amino acids long. With V trimmed by 6 bases and J by 3 bases, 7 bases remained unmatched. CDR3 bases: TGTGCCAGCAGCGTAACCGGGACAGGCTACGAGCAGTACTTC. Its protein is CASSVTGTGYEQYF.

This clone was detected only a few times. This chain uses TRBV6-4 with TRBJ2-6; D is ambiguous. The CDR3 is 15 residues long. Germline-derived CDR1 and CDR2 are MRHNA and SNTAGT. Trimming took 2 bases from V and 4 from J, leaving 9 bases between them. CDR3 sequence (DNA): TGTGCCAGCAGTGACAGCCCGACAGGGGCCAACGTCCTGACTTTC. Protein product: CASSDSPTGANVLTF.

The rearrangement links TRBV9 to TRBJ2-1; maybe TRBD1 (6 bases). From germline, CDR1 is SGDLS and CDR2 YYNGEE. V was pared by 0 bases and J by 3 bases, with 10 bases between. There are 15 residues in the CDR3. This CDR3 is CASSVGPGVYNEQFF. In DNA form, the CDR3 reads TGTGCCAGCAGCGTAGGGCCAGGGGTCTACAATGAGCAGTTCTTC.

The chain uses TRBV19 and TRBJ2-2; TRBD2 matches 10 bases. The ends lost 1 base at V and 1 base at J; junction bases unmatched: 3. There are 17 residues in the CDR3. Germline V lookup: CDR1 LNHDA, CDR2 SQIVND (reference sequence). The CDR3 coding sequence is TGTGCCAGTAGTATAGGGGGACTAGCGATGAACACCGGGGAGCTGTTTTTT. Protein: CASSIGGLAMNTGELFF. The variable domain in full, completed from reference TRBV19 and TRBJ2-2, reads DGGITQSPKYLFRKEGQNVTLSCEQNLNHDAMYWYRQDPGQGLRLIYYSQIVNDFQKGDIAEGYSVSREKKESFPLTVTSAQKNPTAFYLCASSIGGLAMNTGELFFGEGSRLTVL.

This clone appeared a single time. The V call is TRBV6-5, the J call TRBJ2-1; TRBD1 aligns across 9 bases. The CDR3 has 14 amino acids. The germline gives CDR1 MNHEY, CDR2 SVGAGI. The junction had 8 bases not matched to a gene; V was cut back by 8 bases and J by 6 bases. CDR3: CASSPGTGINEQFF. In nucleotides, the CDR3 is TGTGCCAGCTCGCCAGGGACAGGGATCAATGAGCAGTTCTTC.

The chain employs TRBV27 and TRBJ1-1; D unclear. The CDR3 covers 11 residues. In germline, CDR1 is MNHEY, CDR2 SMNVEV (reference sequence). Written as DNA, the CDR3 is TGTGAGAGCGGCGGAAACACTGAAGCTTTCTTT. This sequence encodes CESGGNTEAFF.

Here the CDR3 reads CASTQSGGGTDTQYF. DNA of the CDR3: TGTGCCAGCACCCAAAGCGGCGGGGGCACAGATACGCAGTATTTT. The chain recombines TRBV7-8 with TRBJ2-3, with D possibly matching TRBD2 (6 bases). Deletions cut 7 bases from V and 1 base from J, with 15 bases between. CDR1 and CDR2 from the germline V gene are SGHVS and FQNEAQ. The CDR3 is 15 residues long.